These 21 T cell receptor beta chains were all obtained from the same sample, sequenced in a study of CD4+ T cells in melanoma. Sequenced by immunoSEQ multiplex PCR; TCRdb stores in-frame clones only, minus some. The sample records some 150,000 clones, 85% to 95% being singletons. The receptors come from a human donor with melanoma.

This clone was detected a few times. The J gene is TRBJ2-1, the V gene TRBV11-3, with TRBD1 matching over 8 bases. The CDR3 length is 18 residues. Germline V gene data show CDR1 as SGHNT and CDR2 as YENEEA. V shed 5 bases, J shed 0 bases, and the junction held 12 bases outside the gene matches. CDR3 amino acids: CASSPQGAGKISYNEQFF. CDR3 bases: TGTGCCAGCAGCCCCCAGGGGGCAGGAAAGATCTCCTACAATGAGCAGTTCTTC.

This chain links TRBV7-9 with TRBJ1-1, with 12 positions matching TRBD1. This CDR3 comprises 14 residues. J gave up 7 bases and V 8 bases, and 8 bases lay outside the gene matches. Germline CDR1 SEHNR, CDR2 FQNEAQ (reference sequence). CDR3 sequence (DNA): TGTGCCAGCTCCTCCGGGACAGGGGGCTATGAAGCTTTCTTT. Translating gives CASSSGTGGYEAFF.

The genes are TRBV2 and TRBJ1-6, with D perhaps TRBD1 (5 bases). The V and J ends lost 10 bases and 6 bases respectively, with 19 bases between them. This CDR3 has 15 residues. Germline V gene lookup returns CDR1 SNHLY and CDR2 FYNNEI. This CDR3 is CATHRGPSGNSPLHF. For the CDR3, the DNA is TGTGCCACCCATCGGGGCCCCTCGGGTAATTCACCCCTCCACTTT.

The chain combines TRBV30 with TRBJ1-1; D uncertain. The CDR3 runs to 13 residues. Per the germline V gene, CDR1 is GTSNPN and CDR2 is SVGIG (reference sequence). V was trimmed by 4 bases and J by 1 base, leaving 10 bases between them. The CDR3 here is CAWTRNPNTEAFF. The CDR3 DNA is TGTGCCTGGACCCGCAATCCGAACACTGAAGCTTTCTTT.

The chain has TRBV5-5 and TRBJ1-1; D may be TRBD1 (5 bases). CDR3 length equals 15 residues. The germline CDR1 and CDR2 sequences are SGHKS and YYEKEE (reference sequence). V dropped 6 bases and J dropped 3 bases, with 18 bases sitting between them. Written as DNA, the CDR3 is TGTGCCAGCACCCCTAGGGGAGCCCGGGACACTGAAGCTTTCTTT. The encoded protein is CASTPRGARDTEAFF.

This chain connects TRBV7-8 to TRBJ1-2, with 7 bases identical to TRBD1. Unmatched junction bases numbered 6, after V lost 5 bases and J lost 0 bases. CDR3 length equals 15 residues. In germline, CDR1 is SGHVS, CDR2 FQNEAQ. DNA for the CDR3: TGTGCCAGCAGCCCAGGGGGACAGACTAACTATGGCTACACCTTC. Protein: CASSPGGQTNYGYTF. Drawing the rest from reference TRBV7-8 and TRBJ1-2, the complete variable domain is GAGVSQSPRYKVAKRGQDVALRCDPISGHVSLFWYQQALGQGPEFLTYFQNEAQLDKSGLPSDRFFAERPEGSVSTLKIQRTQQEDSAVYLCASSPGGQTNYGYTFGSGTRLTVV.

This rearrangement joins TRBV5-4 to TRBJ1-2, with D hard to call. Germline CDR1 SGHNT, CDR2 YYREEE (reference sequence). This CDR3 contains 16 residues. V was clipped by 0 bases and J by 5 bases, with 17 bases between them. The CDR3 sequence is CASSLERFVGMYGYTF. CDR3 sequence (DNA): TGTGCCAGCAGCTTGGAGCGGTTTGTGGGAATGTATGGCTACACCTTC.

The chain joins TRBV19 to TRBJ1-6; D is possibly TRBD1 (6 bases). Trimming shortened V by 3 bases and J by 9 bases, and 12 bases separated the two germline ends. Per germline, CDR1 LNHDA and CDR2 SQIVND (reference sequence). This CDR3 has 14 amino acids. This CDR3 is CASSMSRGVSPLHF. The CDR3 DNA reads as TGTGCCAGTAGTATGTCCAGGGGCGTTTCACCCCTCCACTTT.

The J gene is TRBJ2-4, the V gene TRBV7-9; D unresolved. This CDR3 is 12 amino acids long. V was clipped by 4 bases and J by 12 bases, with 13 bases between them. In germline, CDR1 is SEHNR, CDR2 FQNEAQ (reference sequence). CDR3 DNA: TGTGCCAGCAGCTCGGACGCCAAATCTCAGTACTTC. Protein sequence: CASSSDAKSQYF.

The V gene is TRBV6-6, the J gene TRBJ2-2; D is unclear. V was pared by 0 bases and J by 3 bases, with 5 bases between. Germline V gives CDR1 MNHNY, CDR2 SVGAGI (reference sequence). CDR3 length: 14 amino acids. Here the CDR3 reads CASSYSSDTGELFF. DNA of the CDR3: TGTGCCAGCAGTTACTCGAGCGACACCGGGGAGCTGTTTTTT.

CDR3 nucleotides: TGTGCCAGCTCACTACTAGCGATGGGAGAGACCCAGTACTTC. The encoded protein is CASSLLAMGETQYF. V and J are TRBV18 and TRBJ2-5; 7 bases agree with TRBD2. Per the germline V gene, CDR1 is KGHSH and CDR2 is LQKENI. The CDR3 totals 14 residues. The junction had 6 bases not matched to a gene; V was cut back by 4 bases and J by 4 bases. The full variable domain, completed using reference TRBV18 and TRBJ2-5, is NAGVMQNPRHLVRRRGQEARLRCSPMKGHSHVYWYRQLPEEGLKFMVYLQKENIIDESGMPKERFSAEFPKEGPSILRIQQVVRGDSAAYFCASSLLAMGETQYFGPGTRLLVL.

This clone has only one observation. V is TRBV11-2 and J is TRBJ2-1; D uncertain. Germline CDR1 and CDR2: SGHAT and FQNNGV. The V end was cut by 1 base, the J end by 0 bases, with 16 bases between. CDR3 length equals 18 residues. The DNA of the CDR3 is TGTGCCAGCAGCTTAGGGGCCCTGGCGGTCAGCTCCTACAATGAGCAGTTCTTC. This gives the protein CASSLGALAVSSYNEQFF.

This sequence joins TRBV7-2 and TRBJ2-2; perhaps TRBD2 as D (6 bases). Between the trimmed V and J ends, which lost 5 bases and 6 bases, there was a span of 13 bases. The CDR3 is made up of 14 amino acids. CDR1 and CDR2 from the germline V gene are SGHTA and FQGNSA. CDR3 in amino acids: CASSVGGTPGELFF. Here the CDR3 DNA reads TGTGCCAGCAGCGTTGGAGGGACTCCCGGGGAGCTGTTTTTT.

This chain uses TRBV5-1 with TRBJ2-5, with D possibly matching TRBD2 (6 bases). V was shortened by 4 bases and J by 5 bases, with 15 bases between the two germline ends. The CDR3 consists of 14 residues. Germline V gives CDR1 SGHRS, CDR2 YFSETQ. In DNA form, the CDR3 reads TGCGCCAGCAGCGCAGGCGCTAGCGCCGAGACCCAGTACTTC. Translation: CASSAGASAETQYF.

The chain employs TRBV10-3 and TRBJ2-3, with 12 bases lining up with TRBD1. The CDR3 loop spans 16 amino acids. Germline V lookup: CDR1 ENHRY, CDR2 SYGVKD. After removal of 2 bases from V and 5 bases from J, the junction contained 5 bases not matched to a gene. CDR3 sequence reads: CAISEGTGGKGDTQYF. For the CDR3, the DNA is TGTGCCATCAGTGAGGGGACAGGGGGCAAGGGAGATACGCAGTATTTT.

V and J are TRBV6-1 and TRBJ2-7; D might be TRBD1 (6 bases). V shed 4 bases and J shed 7 bases, with 17 bases lying between them. The CDR3 runs 14 residues. Germline CDR1 reads MNHNS; CDR2 reads SASEGT. CDR3 in DNA: TGTGCCAGCAGTGTCTTACCGACAGGCCGAGAGCAGTACTTC. Amino acids: CASSVLPTGREQYF.

This chain links TRBV6-6 with TRBJ1-2; D is ambiguous. Germline V gene lookup returns CDR1 MNHNY and CDR2 SVGAGI (reference sequence). V was trimmed by 4 bases and J by 4 bases, leaving 4 bases between them. The CDR3 is 11 amino acids. The CDR3 nucleotides read TGTGCCAGCAGTTCCTCCTATGGCTACACCTTC. Translated, it gives CASSSSYGYTF.

J is TRBJ1-1 and V is TRBV18; D uncertain. The CDR3 is 15 residues long. Trimming pared 3 bases from V and 0 bases from J, leaving 11 bases between. CDR1 is KGHSH, CDR2 LQKENI, per germline. Here the CDR3 reads CASSPVVSVNTEAFF. CDR3 sequence (DNA): TGTGCCAGCTCACCTGTAGTATCGGTGAACACTGAAGCTTTCTTT.

This chain uses TRBV19 with TRBJ2-4; a possible D gene is TRBD2 (6 bases). Trimming removed 4 bases at V and 0 bases at J, with 10 bases between. The CDR3 runs 15 residues. Germline CDR1 and CDR2: LNHDA and SQIVND (reference sequence). CDR3 sequence reads: CASSNLGLAKNIQYF. The CDR3 DNA is TGTGCCAGTAGTAACCTGGGACTAGCCAAAAACATTCAGTACTTC.

The chain recombines TRBV7-2 with TRBJ2-1; TRBD2 is a possible D gene (6 bases). This CDR3 spans 12 amino acids. Germline CDR1 SGHTA, CDR2 FQGNSA. The V and J ends lost 4 bases and 12 bases respectively, with 13 bases between them. The CDR3 sequence: CASSSHQAGQFF. As DNA, the CDR3 is TGTGCCAGCAGCTCCCACCAAGCGGGGCAGTTCTTC.

This sequence joins TRBV30 and TRBJ1-2; D is unresolved. Deletions cut 2 bases from V and 7 bases from J, with 14 bases between. The V gene's germline CDR1 is GTSNPN and CDR2 SVGIG (reference sequence). The CDR3 is made up of 13 amino acids. CDR3 sequence reads: CAWSPGSLGGYTF. DNA of the CDR3: TGTGCCTGGAGTCCCGGCAGCTTAGGTGGCTACACCTTC.